These 25 T cell receptor beta chains originate from one sample sequenced in a study of identical twins (dated by TCRdb to about 2016). Preparation of the library involved 5' RACE. Sequencing used an Illumina HiSeq 2000. TCRdb reran the public reads through fastp at Q25 and MiXCR, keeping productive beta chains. Rows with a matching CDR3 protein are joined into one entry that keeps the most common DNA and genes. A total of about 340,000 distinct CDR3 sequences appear in this sample, roughly an eighth of them only once. The top ten clonotypes cover roughly 7.8% of the sample. These data are also associated with another study on yellow fever vaccine responses in identical twins.

Sequencing input: CD8+ T cells sorted from blood. The receptor source for this set is a woman aged 18-35 years in good health.

Note on this clonotype: A read error may account for a junction end that differs from germline. This rearrangement joins TRBV25-1 to TRBJ2-7; D is unresolved. Germline CDR1 is MGHDK and CDR2 is SYGVNS. The CDR3 covers 10 residues. CDR3 sequence: CASSEREKYF. In DNA form, the CDR3 reads TGTGCCAGCAGTGAACGCGAGAAGTACTTC.

J is TRBJ2-5 and V is TRBV2, with TRBD2 matching 8 bases. V lost 0 bases to trimming and J lost 5 bases; unmatched junction nucleotides: 11. Germline V gives CDR1 SNHLY, CDR2 FYNNEI. The CDR3 is 17 amino acids. The CDR3 DNA follows: TGTGCCAGCAGTGAAGCGGGACTAGTGGGGGGGCGTGAGACCCAGTACTTC. It encodes CASSEAGLVGGRETQYF.

This clonotype was counted a few times. The rearrangement joins TRBV20-1 to TRBJ2-2; perhaps TRBD2 as D (7 bases). Trimming removed 4 bases from V and 4 bases from J, with 16 bases in between. The CDR3 is made up of 15 amino acids. Germline CDR1 reads DFQATT; CDR2 reads SNEGSKA (reference sequence). CDR3 protein: CSAIGQSGTTGELFF. CDR3 DNA: TGCAGTGCTATTGGACAGAGCGGGACCACCGGGGAGCTGTTTTTT.

The CDR3 DNA is TGTGCCACAGGGTTCGATGAGCAGTTCTTC. The encoded protein is CATGFDEQFF. The chain uses TRBV6-6 and TRBJ2-1; weak D call: TRBD1 (5 bases). V shed 10 bases and J shed 8 bases, with 9 bases lying between them. The germline V gene has CDR1 MNHNY and CDR2 SVGAGI (reference sequence). The CDR3 extends over 10 amino acids.

This clonotype was observed a handful of times. The genes are TRBV29-1 and TRBJ2-3; 14 bases fit TRBD2. Germline assignment: CDR1 SQVTM and CDR2 ANQGSEA. The trim removed 7 bases at V and 1 base at J, leaving 10 bases unmatched. The CDR3 is made up of 17 amino acids. CDR3 coding DNA: TGCAGCGGCCGACTAGCGGGAGGGCCCTCGGGCACAGATACGCAGTATTTT. Amino acid sequence: CSGRLAGGPSGTDTQYF.

Only a few counts were recorded for this clonotype. The rearrangement links TRBV12-3 or TRBV12-4 to TRBJ2-3; D remains ambiguous. The length of the CDR3 is 16 residues. Trimming took off 1 base at V and 2 bases at J, with 13 bases between the two ends. The CDR3 DNA follows: TGTGCCAGCAGTTTAGGGGTCAGAGATTTCACAGATACGCAGTATTTT. Amino acid sequence: CASSLGVRDFTDTQYF.

This clonotype was recorded a few times. Written as DNA, the CDR3 is TGTGCCAGCAGTGGGCACCTCAATGAGCAGTTCTTC. Translation gives CASSGHLNEQFF. The chain has TRBV27 and TRBJ2-1; D is undetermined. Germline values: CDR1 MNHEY, CDR2 SMNVEV (reference sequence). With 5 bases removed from V and 6 bases from J, the gap between germline ends came to 8 bases. The CDR3 runs 12 residues.

This clonotype was found many times. This sequence joins TRBV12-3 or TRBV12-4 and TRBJ2-2, with 8 bases aligning to TRBD2. Losses at the gene ends were 7 bases for V and 1 base for J; bases not matched to a gene: 11. The CDR3 spans 17 residues. As DNA, the CDR3 is TGTGCCAGCATCCCAACGGGGGGGCAGTGGAACACCGGGGAGCTGTTTTTT. It encodes CASIPTGGQWNTGELFF.

This clonotype was seen at least ten times. The chain joins TRBV12-3 or TRBV12-4 to TRBJ2-1, with D maybe TRBD1 (5 bases). The V end lost 4 bases, the J end lost 3 bases, and 7 bases lay between the germline ends. The CDR3 has 13 residues. CDR3 coding DNA: TGTGCCAGCAGTTCTGACAGCTACAATGAGCAGTTCTTC. This gives the protein CASSSDSYNEQFF.

This clonotype was detected ten times or more. V and J are TRBV12-5 and TRBJ2-1; D unresolved. V lost 6 bases and J 6 bases, leaving 12 bases between the germline ends. Germline V lookup: CDR1 LGHNT, CDR2 FRNRAP. The CDR3 is 13 residues long. The CDR3 sequence is CASGGGVTNEQFF. The DNA of the CDR3 is TGTGCTAGTGGCGGTGGGGTTACCAATGAGCAGTTCTTC. The full variable domain, in which reference TRBV12-5 and TRBJ2-1 provide the parts outside the CDR3, is DARVTQTPRHKVTEMGQEVTMRCQPILGHNTVFWYRQTMMQGLELLAYFRNRAPLDDSGMPKDRFSAEMPDATLATLKIQPSEPRDSAVYFCASGGGVTNEQFFGPGTRLTVL.

This clonotype turned up a few times. This chain links TRBV5-1 with TRBJ2-7; D remains ambiguous. CDR1 is SGHRS, CDR2 YFSETQ, per germline. Trimming shortened V by 0 bases and J by 7 bases, and 11 bases separated the two germline ends. There are 13 residues in the CDR3. The CDR3 protein is CASSLGPGIEQYV. CDR3 bases: TGCGCCAGCAGCTTGGGCCCGGGTATTGAGCAGTACGTC.

The chain links TRBV6-2 or TRBV6-3 to TRBJ1-1; D remains ambiguous. CDR1 and CDR2 from the germline V gene are MNHEY and SVGEGT. V lost 6 bases to trimming and J lost 0 bases, with 8 bases between them. The CDR3 totals 13 residues. CDR3 sequence (DNA): TGTGCCAGCAGCTACAACATGAACACTGAAGCTTTCTTT. Translation: CASSYNMNTEAFF.

J is TRBJ2-3 and V is TRBV20-1; 9 nucleotides align to TRBD2. CDR1 and CDR2 (germline): DFQATT, SNEGSKA (reference sequence). The CDR3 length is 17 residues. V gave up 0 bases and J gave up 6 bases; unmatched junction bases: 13. The CDR3 nucleotides are TGCAGTGCTAGAGATCTTTTTGGTAGCGGGGGCCACGATACGCAGTATTTT. Amino acid sequence: CSARDLFGSGGHDTQYF.

The V and J genes are TRBV20-1 and TRBJ2-3; D is unclear. The germline gives CDR1 DFQATT, CDR2 SNEGSKA (reference sequence). CDR3 length: 14 residues. Trimming removed 6 bases at V and 7 bases at J, with 20 bases between. As DNA, the CDR3 is TGCAGTGCGTCTGAGGAGCCCCCCATTCATACGCAGTATTTT. It codes for CSASEEPPIHTQYF.

The V and J genes are TRBV2 and TRBJ2-3, with D possibly being TRBD2 (7 bases). V was cut by 7 bases and J by 0 bases, with 14 bases left in between. CDR1 SNHLY and CDR2 FYNNEI come from the germline V gene. The CDR3 consists of 15 residues. CDR3 protein: CASILGGASTDTQYF. As DNA, the CDR3 is TGTGCCAGCATCCTGGGGGGGGCTAGCACAGATACGCAGTATTTT.

This chain joins TRBV12-3 or TRBV12-4 and TRBJ2-7; 12 positions agree with TRBD2. V shed 4 bases and J 2 bases; nucleotides not matched to a gene: 9. This CDR3 comprises 17 residues. The CDR3 region has the DNA TGTGCCAGCAGTTCGAGGACTAGCGGGGAGGTGCCCTACGAGCAGTACTTC. Translating gives CASSSRTSGEVPYEQYF.

This clonotype was counted at least ten times. The J gene is TRBJ2-5, the V gene TRBV11-1, with 10 bases lining up with TRBD2. Germline trimming cut 0 bases from V and 5 bases from J; bases unmatched to any gene: 15. The CDR3 consists of 19 residues. CDR1 and CDR2 from the germline V gene are SGHAT and FQDESV (reference sequence). In nucleotides, the CDR3 is TGTGCCAGCAGCTTAGCGGCCCTAGCGGGGGTTCCCGGTCCGGAGACCCAGTACTTC. The encoded protein is CASSLAALAGVPGPETQYF.

This clonotype was recorded a few times. This chain connects TRBV27 to TRBJ2-7; D is unresolved. The germline V gene has CDR1 MNHEY and CDR2 SMNVEV (reference sequence). The length of the CDR3 is 15 residues. V lost 6 bases and J lost 0, with 15 bases in between. DNA for the CDR3: TGTGCCAGCAGCTCGGGCGCGCTAGTCTCCTACGAGCAGTACTTC. Its protein is CASSSGALVSYEQYF.

This clonotype was recorded a few times. The genes are TRBV7-6 and TRBJ2-7, with 9 bases fitting TRBD1. The CDR3 has 15 amino acids. Germline V gene data show CDR1 as SGHVS and CDR2 as FNYEAQ. After removal of 1 base from V and 3 bases from J, the junction contained 4 bases not matched to a gene. This chain's CDR3 is CASSLETGGVYEQYV. Here the CDR3 DNA reads TGTGCCAGCAGCTTAGAAACAGGGGGCGTCTACGAGCAGTACGTC.

There are a few counts of this clonotype. This sequence joins TRBV10-3 and TRBJ2-7, with D possibly being TRBD1 or TRBD2 (5 bases each). Germline V lookup: CDR1 ENHRY, CDR2 SYGVKD. The CDR3 is made up of 16 amino acids. Trimming took off 7 bases at V and 6 bases at J, with 25 bases between the two ends. This CDR3 reads CAITVGDDPPFSEQYF. The CDR3 region has the DNA TGTGCCATCACCGTAGGGGACGATCCCCCATTCTCCGAGCAGTACTTC.

This clonotype appeared a few times. This chain joins TRBV2 and TRBJ2-1; D gene uncertain. Trimming cost V 1 base and J 0 bases, with 4 bases left between them. The CDR3 loop spans 14 amino acids. Germline V lookup: CDR1 SNHLY, CDR2 FYNNEI. CDR3 sequence reads: CASSEVNSYNEQFF. The CDR3 coding sequence is TGTGCCAGCAGTGAAGTCAACTCCTACAATGAGCAGTTCTTC.

This clonotype came up a few times. The chain recombines TRBV12-3 or TRBV12-4 with TRBJ2-5; 9 bases match TRBD1. Trimming removed 5 bases from V and 4 bases from J; junction bases left unmatched: 8. The CDR3 totals 15 residues. The CDR3 loop reads CASSRGGTGTETQYF. The CDR3 DNA is TGTGCCAGCAGTCGAGGGGGGACAGGGACAGAGACCCAGTACTTC.

This clonotype was detected once. The chain employs TRBV6-2 or TRBV6-3 and TRBJ2-1; no clear D. The CDR3 has 13 residues. Germline values: CDR1 MNHEY, CDR2 SVGEGT. Trimming took 4 bases from V and 5 from J, leaving 9 bases between them. This CDR3 reads CASSFGTNNEQFF. CDR3 nucleotides: TGTGCCAGCAGTTTCGGCACCAACAATGAGCAGTTCTTC.

This clonotype was seen a handful of times. V and J are TRBV4-1 and TRBJ2-3; the match to TRBD1 covers 7 bases. V was pared by 2 bases and J by 4 bases, with 6 bases of the junction left unmatched. The CDR3 is 15 residues long. Germline loops: CDR1 MGHRA, CDR2 YSYEKL. CDR3 sequence reads: CASSQITGDADTQYF. DNA of the CDR3: TGCGCCAGCAGCCAAATAACAGGGGATGCAGATACGCAGTATTTT.

The chain couples TRBV7-9 to TRBJ2-3, with 8 nucleotides matching TRBD2. Per germline, CDR1 SEHNR and CDR2 FQNEAQ (reference sequence). The V segment lost 5 bases and the J segment 4 bases; nucleotides outside the gene matches: 8. This CDR3 spans 15 amino acids. The CDR3 sequence: CASSLHGGRPDTQYF. The CDR3 DNA sequence: TGTGCCAGCAGCCTCCATGGCGGGAGGCCAGATACGCAGTATTTT.